The 32 T cell receptor beta chains reported below all come from one sample, sequenced in a study of blood T cell repertoires in COVID-19. Produced via immunoSEQ multiplex PCR; TCRdb's table is partial and in-frame only. The data show just over 70,000 clones, with under 95% seen just once and 7% to 9% held by the top ten. The source material was peripheral blood. Receptor source: a human donor in a cohort sampled during active COVID-19.

The table lists this clone with a few counts. This chain links TRBV30 with TRBJ2-7, with TRBD1 identical over 7 bases. The junction had 5 bases not matched to a gene; V was cut back by 4 bases and J by 2 bases. CDR1 and CDR2 from the germline V gene are GTSNPN and SVGIG (reference sequence). This CDR3 has 13 residues. The CDR3 DNA reads as TGTGCCTGGAACCAGGGGACAGCCTACGAGCAGTACTTC. Protein sequence: CAWNQGTAYEQYF. Combining the CDR3 with reference TRBV30 and TRBJ2-7 gives the whole variable domain SQTIHQWPATLVQPVGSPLSLECTVEGTSNPNLYWYRQAAGRGLQLLFYSVGIGQISSEVPQNLSASRPQDRQFILSSKKLLLSDSGFYLCAWNQGTAYEQYFGPGTRLTVT.

In this sample, this clone turned up once. This sequence joins TRBV30 and TRBJ2-7; tentative D call: TRBD1 (6 bases). CDR1 GTSNPN and CDR2 SVGIG come from the germline V gene (reference sequence). Trimming pared 5 bases from V and 3 bases from J, leaving 23 bases between. This CDR3 is 16 amino acids long. The CDR3 reads CAWDTTGPIKLYEQYF. As DNA, the CDR3 is TGTGCCTGGGACACAACAGGGCCCATTAAACTCTACGAGCAGTACTTC.

The chain uses TRBV27 and TRBJ1-2, with TRBD1 identical over 11 bases. The CDR3 loop spans 14 amino acids. Per germline, CDR1 MNHEY and CDR2 SMNVEV (reference sequence). Unmatched junction bases numbered 6, after V lost 7 bases and J lost 5 bases. The CDR3 sequence: CASKGQGAVYGYTF. CDR3 nucleotides: TGTGCCAGCAAAGGACAGGGGGCGGTTTATGGCTACACCTTC.

CDR3 DNA: TGTGCCAGCAGTTTAAAGGGGGGGACGGACTCGCTCTACGAGCAGTACTTC. Its protein is CASSLKGGTDSLYEQYF. The gene calls are TRBV27 and TRBJ2-7, with a possible D match to TRBD2 (7 bases). Per germline, CDR1 MNHEY and CDR2 SMNVEV (reference sequence). The length of the CDR3 is 17 residues. V lost 2 bases and J lost 3, with 20 bases in between.

This sequence joins TRBV12-3 or TRBV12-4 and TRBJ2-7; 7 bases match TRBD1. V lost 6 bases to trimming and J lost 3 bases; unmatched junction nucleotides: 2. The CDR3 runs 12 residues. The CDR3 DNA reads TGTGCCAGCAGCGACAGGGTCTACGAGCAGTACTTC. Amino acids: CASSDRVYEQYF.

The chain carries TRBV7-8 and TRBJ1-2, with a weak D call TRBD1 (6 bases). V shed 5 bases and J shed 0 bases, with 13 bases lying between them. CDR1 is SGHVS and CDR2 is FQNEAQ in the germline V gene. This CDR3 is 15 amino acids long. The CDR3 DNA reads as TGTGCCAGCAGCGACCGGGACATCACTAACTATGGCTACACCTTC. It yields the protein CASSDRDITNYGYTF.

The V call is TRBV6-5, the J call TRBJ1-1; D not resolved. This CDR3 region has 12 residues. Trimming removed 4 bases from V and 7 bases from J, with 10 bases in between. Germline CDR1 is MNHEY and CDR2 is SVGAGI. The CDR3 region has the DNA TGTGCCAGCAGTTCTAGAATGGGTGAAGCTTTCTTT. The encoded protein is CASSSRMGEAFF.

This chain connects TRBV11-2 to TRBJ2-7; the D is unclear. In germline, CDR1 is SGHAT, CDR2 FQNNGV. Trimming took off 1 base at V and 1 base at J, with 5 bases between the two ends. The length of the CDR3 is 13 residues. CDR3 bases: TGTGCCAGCAGCTTAGGTCAGTCCTACGAGCAGTACTTC. Translation gives CASSLGQSYEQYF.

The V call is TRBV30, the J call TRBJ1-2, with 10 positions matching TRBD1. CDR3 size: 13 residues. The germline V gene encodes CDR1 GTSNPN and CDR2 SVGIG (reference sequence). The trim removed 1 base at V and 8 bases at J, leaving 4 bases unmatched. This chain's CDR3 is CAWSGGQGTGYTF. In nucleotides, the CDR3 is TGTGCCTGGAGTGGGGGACAGGGGACGGGCTACACCTTC. Combining the CDR3 with reference TRBV30 and TRBJ1-2 gives the whole variable domain SQTIHQWPATLVQPVGSPLSLECTVEGTSNPNLYWYRQAAGRGLQLLFYSVGIGQISSEVPQNLSASRPQDRQFILSSKKLLLSDSGFYLCAWSGGQGTGYTFGSGTRLTVV.

V gene TRBV7-2 combines with J gene TRBJ1-1; D unresolved. Germline loops: CDR1 SGHTA, CDR2 FQGNSA. V was trimmed by 1 base and J by 8 bases, leaving 14 bases between them. This CDR3 region has 14 residues. CDR3 sequence: CASSLVRFSTEAFF. CDR3 bases: TGTGCCAGCAGCTTAGTCAGGTTTTCAACGGAAGCTTTCTTT.

The chain has TRBV6-2 or TRBV6-3 and TRBJ1-5, with a possible D match to TRBD1 (5 bases). The germline CDR1 and CDR2 sequences are MNHEY and SVGEGT. Trimming removed 4 bases at V and 4 bases at J, with 11 bases between. The CDR3 is 14 residues long. CDR3 nucleotide sequence: TGTGCCAGCAGTTCACGACAGTTTAATCAGCCCCAGCATTTT. Protein product: CASSSRQFNQPQHF.

The chain couples TRBV28 to TRBJ2-7, with TRBD2 matching 7 bases. The junction had 4 bases not matched to a gene; V was cut back by 2 bases and J by 6 bases. CDR1 is MDHEN and CDR2 is SYDVKM in the germline V gene. The CDR3 spans 13 residues. The CDR3 bases are TGTGCCAGCAGTTTACCCCCGGGGGGCGAGCAGTACTTC. As protein: CASSLPPGGEQYF.

The chain uses TRBV2 and TRBJ2-7; D is undetermined. The length of the CDR3 is 13 residues. Germline lookup yields CDR1 SNHLY and CDR2 FYNNEI. V lost 5 bases and J lost 3, with 11 bases in between. The CDR3 sequence is CASSPQNSYEQYF. The CDR3 DNA follows: TGTGCCAGCAGTCCACAAAACAGCTACGAGCAGTACTTC.

The V gene is TRBV11-2, the J gene TRBJ2-7, with 12 bases fitting TRBD1. The germline gives CDR1 SGHAT, CDR2 FQNNGV. The CDR3 runs to 18 residues. With V trimmed by 1 base and J by 3 bases, 10 bases remained unmatched. The DNA for the CDR3 is TGTGCCAGCAGCTTAGTTAAGGGACAGGGGGCAACCGACTACGAGCAGTACTTC. It translates to CASSLVKGQGATDYEQYF.

V is TRBV19 and J is TRBJ1-5; 9 nucleotides match TRBD1. The CDR3 sequence is 15 residues long. Unmatched junction bases numbered 4, after V lost 4 bases and J lost 3 bases. Germline lookup yields CDR1 LNHDA and CDR2 SQIVND (reference sequence). This CDR3 is CASSTTGGNNQPQHF. The CDR3 region has the DNA TGTGCCAGTAGTACGACAGGGGGAAACAATCAGCCCCAGCATTTT.

This chain joins TRBV3-1 (or the pseudogene TRBV3-2) and TRBJ1-6; TRBD1 matches at 7 bases. Per germline, CDR1 LGHDT and CDR2 YNNKEL (reference sequence). The CDR3 totals 16 residues. The J segment lost 10 bases and the V segment lost 0 bases, leaving 9 bases of the junction unmatched. The CDR3 spells CASSQDRGAFESPLHF. The DNA for the CDR3 is TGTGCCAGCAGCCAAGACAGGGGGGCTTTTGAATCACCCCTCCACTTT.

The V gene is TRBV2, the J gene TRBJ2-1, with D hard to call. CDR1 and CDR2 from the germline V gene are SNHLY and FYNNEI. Trimming cost V 3 bases and J 0 bases, with 9 bases left between them. The CDR3 has 15 amino acids. The DNA of the CDR3 is TGTGCCAGCAGTGAGGCCGTCAGCTCCTACAATGAGCAGTTCTTC. This translates into CASSEAVSSYNEQFF.

This clone was counted once. V gene TRBV29-1 combines with J gene TRBJ2-7, with TRBD2 as a possible D gene (5 bases). Germline CDR1 reads SQVTM; CDR2 reads ANQGSEA. CDR3 length: 15 amino acids. With 0 bases removed from V and 0 bases from J, the gap between germline ends came to 12 bases. The CDR3 sequence is CSVEDRGKSSYEQYF. CDR3 nucleotide sequence: TGCAGCGTTGAAGATCGAGGGAAGAGCTCCTACGAGCAGTACTTC.

The rearrangement uses TRBV7-2 and TRBJ1-1; D gene uncertain. CDR1 SGHTA and CDR2 FQGNSA come from the germline V gene. CDR3 length: 15 residues. The V and J ends lost 5 bases and 4 bases respectively, with 17 bases between them. The CDR3 sequence: CASSPEGSWSTEAFF. The CDR3 DNA sequence: TGTGCCAGCAGCCCTGAAGGCAGCTGGAGCACTGAAGCTTTCTTT.

The chain carries TRBV27 and TRBJ1-2; TRBD1 is a possible D gene (5 bases). The CDR3 covers 13 residues. Germline V gene data show CDR1 as MNHEY and CDR2 as SMNVEV (reference sequence). The V gene lost 5 bases and the J gene lost 8 bases, with 15 bases spanning the gap. The CDR3 DNA sequence: TGTGCCAGCAGTCAGGGTACTTCGGGCGGCTACACCTTC. Translation gives CASSQGTSGGYTF.

The chain links TRBV9 to TRBJ2-7, with 12 nucleotides matching TRBD2. The V segment lost 3 bases and the J segment 3 bases; nucleotides outside the gene matches: 4. The germline V gene has CDR1 SGDLS and CDR2 YYNGEE. CDR3 length equals 15 residues. The CDR3 sequence is CASSAGTSGFYEQYF. For the CDR3, the DNA is TGTGCCAGCAGCGCAGGGACTAGCGGGTTCTACGAGCAGTACTTC.

This rearrangement joins TRBV6-2 or TRBV6-3 to TRBJ2-7; 12 nucleotides agree with TRBD2. CDR1 and CDR2 from the germline V gene are MNHEY and SVGEGT. Trimming removed 5 bases from V and 6 bases from J; junction bases left unmatched: 8. The CDR3 consists of 15 residues. The DNA for the CDR3 is TGTGCCAGCAGTATCCTAGCGGGGGGGCTCAGCGAGCAGTACTTC. Protein: CASSILAGGLSEQYF.

The V and J genes are TRBV24-1 and TRBJ2-5; 10 bases are a match to TRBD1. CDR1 and CDR2 (germline): KGHDR, SFDVKD. This CDR3 has 16 residues. The J segment lost 5 bases and the V segment lost 0 bases, leaving 5 bases of the junction unmatched. Written as DNA, the CDR3 is TGTGCCACCAGTGATTTGGGGGACAGGGGTGACGAGACCCAGTACTTC. It encodes CATSDLGDRGDETQYF.

This chain connects TRBV11-2 to TRBJ2-7; 9 positions agree with TRBD1. Looked up from germline, CDR1 is SGHAT and CDR2 is FQNNGV. The J segment lost 4 bases and the V segment lost 5 bases, leaving 6 bases of the junction unmatched. The CDR3 spans 14 residues. The CDR3 sequence: CASSARQGEYEQYF. DNA for the CDR3: TGTGCCAGCAGCGCGAGACAGGGGGAATACGAGCAGTACTTC. The full variable domain, with the rest looked up from reference TRBV11-2 and TRBJ2-7, is EAGVAQSPRYKIIEKRQSVAFWCNPISGHATLYWYQQILGQGPKLLIQFQNNGVVDDSQLPKDRFSAERLKGVDSTLKIQPAKLEDSAVYLCASSARQGEYEQYFGPGTRLTVT.

The rearrangement uses TRBV6-5 and TRBJ2-7, with 9 bases that match TRBD1. In germline, CDR1 is MNHEY, CDR2 SVGAGI. There are 14 residues in the CDR3. V lost 6 bases, J lost 5 bases, and 8 bases stayed unmatched. Written as DNA, the CDR3 is TGTGCCAGCAGGGGGACAGGGTCAGCAAACGAGCAGTACTTC. This sequence encodes CASRGTGSANEQYF.

V and J are TRBV11-2 and TRBJ2-4; D may be TRBD1 (5 bases). The V end was cut by 5 bases, the J end by 0 bases, with 20 bases between. The length of the CDR3 is 18 residues. CDR1 is SGHAT and CDR2 is FQNNGV in the germline V gene. CDR3 residues: CASSQLRGPSLAKNIQYF. DNA for the CDR3: TGTGCCAGCAGCCAGTTAAGGGGCCCGTCGTTAGCCAAAAACATTCAGTACTTC.

This chain uses TRBV9 with TRBJ2-7, with 8 bases that match TRBD2. The CDR3 contains 14 residues. In germline, CDR1 is SGDLS, CDR2 YYNGEE. V lost 2 bases and J lost 3; bases outside the gene matches: 4. The CDR3 protein is CASSVAGGFYEQYF. For the CDR3, the DNA is TGTGCCAGCAGCGTGGCGGGGGGATTCTACGAGCAGTACTTC.

The chain carries TRBV7-2 and TRBJ2-7, with D possibly TRBD1 on 6 matching bases. V lost 11 bases and J 3 bases, leaving 14 bases between the germline ends. This CDR3 comprises 12 residues. Per germline, CDR1 SGHTA and CDR2 FQGNSA. CDR3 region: CASGTLDYEQYF. The CDR3 DNA is TGTGCCTCCGGGACACTCGACTACGAGCAGTACTTC. The full variable domain, with the rest looked up from reference TRBV7-2 and TRBJ2-7, is GAGVSQSPSNKVTEKGKDVELRCDPISGHTALYWYRQSLGQGLEFLIYFQGNSAPDKSGLPSDRFSAERTGGSVSTLTIQRTQQEDSAVYLCASGTLDYEQYFGPGTRLTVT.

The CDR3 sequence is CASSPRQGLGTYEQYF. CDR3 bases: TGTGCCAGCAGCCCGCGACAGGGCCTTGGGACCTACGAGCAGTACTTC. The rearrangement joins TRBV3-1 (or the pseudogene TRBV3-2) to TRBJ2-7; 7 nucleotides line up with TRBD1. Trimming cost V 4 bases and J 2 bases; bases outside gene matches: 11. Germline CDR1 LGHDT, CDR2 YNNKEL (reference sequence). The CDR3 is 16 residues long.

The V gene is TRBV14, the J gene TRBJ1-2; no clear D gene. Between the trimmed V and J ends, which lost 2 bases and 4 bases, there was a span of 20 bases. CDR3 size: 17 residues. Germline CDR1 reads SGHDN; CDR2 reads FVKESK. The CDR3 is CASSQTHSLSSGYGYTF. The CDR3 nucleotides are TGTGCCAGCAGCCAAACCCATTCGCTAAGTTCGGGCTATGGCTACACCTTC. Based on the CDR3 plus reference TRBV14 and TRBJ1-2, the full variable domain is EAGVTQFPSHSVIEKGQTVTLRCDPISGHDNLYWYRRVMGKEIKFLLHFVKESKQDESGMPNNRFLAERTGGTYSTLKVQPAELEDSGVYFCASSQTHSLSSGYGYTFGSGTRLTVV.

The chain carries TRBV7-9 and TRBJ2-7; 7 bases line up with TRBD1. CDR3 length: 14 residues. The V gene end was trimmed by 4 bases and the J gene end by 8 bases; junction bases not matched to a gene: 11. Germline CDR1 is SEHNR and CDR2 is FQNEAQ (reference sequence). The CDR3, as DNA: TGTGCCAGCAGCTCCCCCTCTAGACAGGGCCAGCAGTACTTC. Protein: CASSSPSRQGQQYF.

The rearrangement uses TRBV5-6 and TRBJ1-5, with 9 bases fitting TRBD1. V lost 2 bases and J lost 2; bases outside the gene matches: 5. The CDR3 runs 16 residues. Germline CDR1 SGHDT, CDR2 YYEEEE. The CDR3 DNA follows: TGTGCCAGCAGCTTCACAGGGGGCTTGGGCAATCAGCCCCAGCATTTT. Translated: CASSFTGGLGNQPQHF.